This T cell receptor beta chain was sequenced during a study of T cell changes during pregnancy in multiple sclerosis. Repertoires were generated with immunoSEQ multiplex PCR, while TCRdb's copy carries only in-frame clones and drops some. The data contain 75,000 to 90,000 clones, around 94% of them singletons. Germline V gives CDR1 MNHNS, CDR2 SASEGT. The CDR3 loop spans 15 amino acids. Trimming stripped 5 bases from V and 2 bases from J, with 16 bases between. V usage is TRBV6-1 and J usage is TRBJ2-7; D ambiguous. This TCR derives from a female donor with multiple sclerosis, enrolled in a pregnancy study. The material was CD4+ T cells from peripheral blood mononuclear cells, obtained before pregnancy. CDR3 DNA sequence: TGTGCCAGCAGTCCTAACCTCCTGCCCGCCTACGAGCAGTACTTC. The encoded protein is CASSPNLLPAYEQYF.